The present T cell receptor beta chain was sequenced within a study of blood T cell repertoires in COVID-19. Study-wide background: Sample material is recorded as cDNA or gDNA derived from T cells, B-cell-depleted T cells, or PBMCs.

Produced via immunoSEQ multiplex PCR; TCRdb's table is partial and in-frame only. The table shows roughly 80,000 clones, with 84% occurring only once. The germline V and J ends were trimmed by 7 bases and 3 bases, with 9 bases remaining between them. The CDR3 contains 13 residues. CDR1 MNHEY and CDR2 SVGAGI come from the germline V gene. The sequence came from a human donor in a cohort sampled during active COVID-19. This chain joins TRBV6-5 and TRBJ2-2; TRBD2 is a possible D gene (6 bases). Material for sequencing was peripheral blood. CDR3 DNA sequence: TGTGCCAGCACCACGGGAGACACCGGGGAGCTGTTTTTT. Its protein is CASTTGDTGELFF.